The 27 T cell receptor beta chains in this list originate from one sample, sequenced in a study of siplizumab effects on memory and regulatory T cells (dated by TCRdb to the late 2010s). Library prep was done by the immunoSEQ multiplex PCR assay. TCRdb stores this immuneACCESS table with in-frame sequences only. Part of the clones is absent; in the studies checked, under half of the shortfall reflects unresolved V genes, and no reason is known for the rest. The table for this sample lists some 73,000 clones; just over 90% of them were counted only once. The top ten clones comprise 4.5% to 5% of the sample. Sequences were obtained from CD8+ T cells sorted from blood. All receptors come from a human donor in good health.

This chain links TRBV2 with TRBJ1-1; D is ambiguous. Trimming left V 3 bases short and J 1 base short, with 9 bases between. The CDR3 sequence is 14 residues long. Germline V gene lookup returns CDR1 SNHLY and CDR2 FYNNEI. CDR3 DNA: TGTGCCAGCAGTGAGTTAAACCAGAACACTGAAGCTTTCTTT. Translated, it gives CASSELNQNTEAFF.

The CDR3 nucleotides are TGTGCCAGTAGTATAGGGGGGCCCCAAGAGACCCAGTACTTC. Encoded protein: CASSIGGPQETQYF. This chain connects TRBV19 to TRBJ2-5; tentative D call: TRBD1 (6 bases). This CDR3 has 14 amino acids. Trimming removed 1 base at V and 1 base at J, with 7 bases between. Germline V gene sequence: CDR1 LNHDA, CDR2 SQIVND (reference sequence).

The V call is TRBV18, the J call TRBJ1-2, with 9 bases aligning to TRBD1. The V gene's germline CDR1 is KGHSH and CDR2 LQKENI. The CDR3 loop spans 15 amino acids. J lost 3 bases, V lost 2 bases, and 4 bases had no gene match. The CDR3 here is CASSPGQGLDYGYTF. CDR3 coding DNA: TGTGCCAGCTCACCAGGACAGGGGCTCGACTATGGCTACACCTTC.

The rearrangement links TRBV29-1 to TRBJ2-7; D unclear. V was cut by 2 bases and J by 4 bases, with 6 bases left in between. Per the germline V gene, CDR1 is SQVTM and CDR2 is ANQGSEA. CDR3 length: 11 amino acids. CDR3: CSVELAYEQYF. The CDR3 DNA sequence: TGCAGCGTTGAATTGGCTTACGAGCAGTACTTC.

The chain carries TRBV29-1 and TRBJ1-2, with 9 bases lining up with TRBD1. Looked up from germline, CDR1 is SQVTM and CDR2 is ANQGSEA. The CDR3 has 16 residues. V dropped 2 bases and J dropped 6; count of bases not matched to a gene: 13. Here the CDR3 reads CSVERLTGGDDDGYTF. DNA of the CDR3: TGCAGCGTTGAAAGGTTGACAGGGGGAGATGATGATGGCTACACCTTC. The whole variable domain, filled in from reference TRBV29-1 and TRBJ1-2, reads SAVISQKPSRDICQRGTSLTIQCQVDSQVTMMFWYRQQPGQSLTLIATANQGSEATYESGFVIDKFPISRPNLTFSTLTVSNMSPEDSSIYLCSVERLTGGDDDGYTFGSGTRLTVV.

This clone was detected only once. This chain joins TRBV6-5 and TRBJ2-5; D is undetermined. Trimming stripped 6 bases from V and 4 bases from J, with 12 bases between. CDR1 and CDR2 (germline): MNHEY, SVGAGI. This CDR3 is built from 13 residues. The CDR3: CASRPETRETQYF. CDR3 sequence (DNA): TGTGCCAGCAGACCCGAGACACGAGAGACCCAGTACTTC.

The chain employs TRBV2 and TRBJ2-7; D is unresolved. Looked up from germline, CDR1 is SNHLY and CDR2 is FYNNEI. Between the trimmed V and J ends, which lost 1 base and 3 bases, there was a span of 10 bases. The CDR3 consists of 14 residues. CDR3 loop: CASSEDPSNYEQYF. CDR3 sequence (DNA): TGTGCCAGCAGTGAAGACCCCTCGAACTACGAGCAGTACTTC.

This chain uses TRBV6-1 with TRBJ2-5; D ambiguous. Trimming stripped 1 base from V and 5 bases from J, with 5 bases between. Germline loops: CDR1 MNHNS, CDR2 SASEGT. The CDR3 covers 12 residues. In nucleotides, the CDR3 is TGTGCCAGCAGTGAAGACTGGGAGACCCAGTACTTC. The encoded protein is CASSEDWETQYF.

This rearrangement joins TRBV4-3 to TRBJ2-7; the match to TRBD2 covers 8 bases. Germline CDR1 and CDR2: LGHNA and YSLEER. This CDR3 is built from 15 residues. The V segment lost 0 bases and the J segment 6 bases; nucleotides outside the gene matches: 7. The CDR3 DNA reads TGCGCCAGCAGCCAAGATCGGGGGGGACACTCCGAGCAGTACTTC. It encodes CASSQDRGGHSEQYF.

This clone came up once. This sequence joins TRBV6-5 and TRBJ2-1, with 8 bases fitting TRBD1. In germline, CDR1 is MNHEY, CDR2 SVGAGI. The CDR3 extends over 16 amino acids. The V gene end was trimmed by 2 bases and the J gene end by 4 bases; junction bases not matched to a gene: 7. The CDR3 DNA sequence: TGTGCCAGCAGTTACGGACAGGGCTTATCGTACAATGAGCAGTTCTTC. Its protein is CASSYGQGLSYNEQFF.

This chain links TRBV25-1 with TRBJ2-2; no firm D call. Trimming cost V 1 base and J 5 bases, with 11 bases left between them. This CDR3 comprises 15 residues. Germline V gene lookup returns CDR1 MGHDK and CDR2 SYGVNS. The CDR3 loop reads CASSEWRSATGELFF. CDR3 DNA: TGTGCCAGCAGTGAATGGCGGAGTGCGACCGGGGAGCTGTTTTTT. Drawing the rest from reference TRBV25-1 and TRBJ2-2, the complete variable domain is EADIYQTPRYLVIGTGKKITLECSQTMGHDKMYWYQQDPGMELHLIHYSYGVNSTEKGDLSSESTVSRIRTEHFPLTLESARPSHTSQYLCASSEWRSATGELFFGEGSRLTVL.

V gene TRBV29-1 combines with J gene TRBJ2-3, with a tentative D call TRBD2 (6 bases). Trimming removed 3 bases from V and 2 bases from J, with 15 bases in between. This CDR3 has 15 residues. Germline V gene lookup returns CDR1 SQVTM and CDR2 ANQGSEA. The CDR3 here is CSVDLPSENTDTQYF. DNA for the CDR3: TGCAGCGTTGATTTGCCTAGCGAGAACACAGATACGCAGTATTTT.

This rearrangement joins TRBV5-6 to TRBJ1-4; no definite D call. There are 13 residues in the CDR3. V lost 3 bases and J lost 8, with 11 bases in between. Germline loops: CDR1 SGHDT, CDR2 YYEEEE. CDR3 region: CASSSNRWEKLFF. The CDR3 region has the DNA TGTGCCAGCAGCTCTAACCGGTGGGAAAAACTGTTTTTT.

CDR3 protein: CASSVGGGPTTNEKLFF. The DNA of the CDR3 is TGTGCCAGCAGCGTAGGAGGGGGGCCGACAACTAATGAAAAACTGTTTTTT. This chain connects TRBV9 to TRBJ1-4, with D tentatively TRBD1 (6 bases). Trimming took 0 bases from V and 0 from J, leaving 12 bases between them. The CDR3 is 17 residues long. Germline CDR1 is SGDLS and CDR2 is YYNGEE. The entire variable domain, with the rest obtained from reference TRBV9 and TRBJ1-4, is as follows: DSGVTQTPKHLITATGQRVTLRCSPRSGDLSVYWYQQSLDQGLQFLIQYYNGEERAKGNILERFSAQQFPDLHSELNLSSLELGDSALYFCASSVGGGPTTNEKLFFGSGTQLSVL.

The genes are TRBV4-1 and TRBJ1-5; possibly TRBD1 for D (5 bases). Germline V gives CDR1 MGHRA, CDR2 YSYEKL. V dropped 0 bases and J dropped 3 bases, with 15 bases sitting between them. The CDR3 spans 17 residues. The CDR3 here is CASSQDGGAVFNQPQHF. The CDR3 bases are TGCGCCAGCAGCCAAGATGGAGGGGCGGTTTTCAATCAGCCCCAGCATTTT.

This rearrangement joins TRBV5-4 to TRBJ2-7; TRBD2 matches at 14 bases. Germline V gives CDR1 SGHNT, CDR2 YYREEE (reference sequence). The CDR3 has 18 amino acids. V lost 0 bases to trimming and J lost 5 bases; unmatched junction nucleotides: 10. The CDR3 protein is CASSLATSGGANQHEQYF. In DNA, the CDR3 is TGTGCCAGCAGCTTGGCGACTAGCGGGGGGGCCAATCAACACGAGCAGTACTTC.

This rearrangement joins TRBV5-5 to TRBJ2-7, with 7 nucleotides matching TRBD1. V shed 0 bases and J 2 bases; nucleotides not matched to a gene: 2. The germline CDR1 and CDR2 sequences are SGHKS and YYEKEE (reference sequence). The CDR3 totals 14 residues. DNA of the CDR3: TGTGCCAGCAGCTTGGGGACAGGTACCTACGAGCAGTACTTC. This sequence encodes CASSLGTGTYEQYF.

The chain is built from TRBV9 and TRBJ2-3; D tentatively fits TRBD1 or TRBD2 (5 bases each). Per the germline V gene, CDR1 is SGDLS and CDR2 is YYNGEE. V lost 4 bases to trimming and J lost 2 bases, with 11 bases between them. The CDR3 runs 14 residues. DNA of the CDR3: TGTGCCAGCAGCCGGGACGGGGTCACAGATACGCAGTATTTT. It specifies CASSRDGVTDTQYF.

The chain couples TRBV7-2 to TRBJ2-1; D is unresolved. Germline CDR1 and CDR2: SGHTA and FQGNSA. The CDR3 extends over 13 amino acids. V shed 4 bases and J shed 4 bases, with 8 bases lying between them. CDR3 in DNA: TGTGCCAGCAGCTCGACAACGTACAATGAGCAGTTCTTC. Translating it yields CASSSTTYNEQFF. Supplemented by reference TRBV7-2 and TRBJ2-1, the full variable domain reads GAGVSQSPSNKVTEKGKDVELRCDPISGHTALYWYRQSLGQGLEFLIYFQGNSAPDKSGLPSDRFSAERTGGSVSTLTIQRTQQEDSAVYLCASSSTTYNEQFFGPGTRLTVL.

This clone appeared a single time. This rearrangement joins TRBV10-1 to TRBJ1-1, with TRBD1 matching 7 bases. Germline V gene lookup returns CDR1 WNHNN and CDR2 SYGVQD (reference sequence). The CDR3 covers 20 residues. V shed 1 base and J 1 base; nucleotides not matched to a gene: 18. The CDR3 here is CASSEFWDSRHDIENTEAFF. CDR3 bases: TGCGCCAGCAGTGAGTTTTGGGACAGTCGACATGACATTGAGAACACTGAAGCTTTCTTT.

The sample holds one count of this clone. The chain recombines TRBV28 with TRBJ1-1; D not resolved. CDR3 length: 15 residues. Looked up from germline, CDR1 is MDHEN and CDR2 is SYDVKM. V was shortened by 2 bases and J by 0 bases, with 10 bases between the two germline ends. CDR3 in DNA: TGTGCCAGCAGTTTAGCCAGGCGACTGAACACTGAAGCTTTCTTT. Translated, it gives CASSLARRLNTEAFF.

This clone was detected once. The chain combines TRBV5-6 with TRBJ2-7, with D perhaps TRBD1 (6 bases). CDR3 length: 14 residues. Trimming left V 0 bases short and J 2 bases short, with 9 bases between. CDR1 and CDR2 from the germline V gene are SGHDT and YYEEEE. The CDR3 region has the DNA TGTGCCAGCAGCTTGGGGACAGCGGCCTACGAGCAGTACTTC. Its protein product is CASSLGTAAYEQYF.

The V gene is TRBV5-1, the J gene TRBJ1-1; TRBD1 agrees at 9 bases. V was pared by 3 bases and J by 6 bases, with 6 bases of the junction left unmatched. The length of the CDR3 is 14 residues. Germline assignment: CDR1 SGHRS and CDR2 YFSETQ. CDR3 loop: CASSSGTGKAEAFF. CDR3 DNA: TGCGCCAGCAGCTCCGGGACAGGGAAGGCTGAAGCTTTCTTT. The variable domain in full, completed from reference TRBV5-1 and TRBJ1-1, reads KAGVTQTPRYLIKTRGQQVTLSCSPISGHRSVSWYQQTPGQGLQFLFEYFSETQRNKGNFPGRFSGRQFSNSRSEMNVSTLELGDSALYLCASSSGTGKAEAFFGQGTRLTVV.

The chain employs TRBV28 and TRBJ2-1; D remains ambiguous. The V gene lost 5 bases and the J gene lost 4 bases, with 9 bases spanning the gap. The CDR3 has 13 amino acids. Germline-derived CDR1 and CDR2 are MDHEN and SYDVKM. This chain's CDR3 is CASSHLGYNEQFF. In DNA, the CDR3 is TGTGCCAGCAGTCACCTCGGTTACAATGAGCAGTTCTTC.

This clone came up once. V and J are TRBV9 and TRBJ2-7; 9 nucleotides line up with TRBD1. V lost 3 bases to trimming and J lost 1 base; unmatched junction nucleotides: 5. From germline, CDR1 is SGDLS and CDR2 YYNGEE. The CDR3 covers 15 residues. CDR3 sequence: CASSGGQGGSYEQYF. For the CDR3, the DNA is TGTGCCAGCAGCGGGGGACAGGGTGGTTCCTACGAGCAGTACTTC. Drawing the rest from reference TRBV9 and TRBJ2-7, the complete variable domain is DSGVTQTPKHLITATGQRVTLRCSPRSGDLSVYWYQQSLDQGLQFLIQYYNGEERAKGNILERFSAQQFPDLHSELNLSSLELGDSALYFCASSGGQGGSYEQYFGPGTRLTVT.

The rearrangement uses TRBV4-3 and TRBJ2-2; D might be TRBD1 or TRBD2, each matching 5 bases. V was clipped by 0 bases and J by 3 bases, with 11 bases between them. The CDR3 loop spans 16 amino acids. Germline CDR1 and CDR2: LGHNA and YSLEER. The CDR3 is CASSQDPGSDTGELFF. In DNA, the CDR3 is TGCGCCAGCAGCCAAGATCCAGGGAGTGACACCGGGGAGCTGTTTTTT.

The rearrangement joins TRBV5-1 to TRBJ2-3; 9 nucleotides agree with TRBD1. The V and J ends lost 2 bases and 0 bases, in that order; junction bases with no gene match: 4. The germline gives CDR1 SGHRS, CDR2 YFSETQ. The CDR3 runs 16 residues. CDR3 region: CASSLSGTGSTDTQYF. CDR3 nucleotides: TGCGCCAGCAGCTTATCCGGGACAGGGAGCACAGATACGCAGTATTTT. Based on the CDR3 plus reference TRBV5-1 and TRBJ2-3, the full variable domain is KAGVTQTPRYLIKTRGQQVTLSCSPISGHRSVSWYQQTPGQGLQFLFEYFSETQRNKGNFPGRFSGRQFSNSRSEMNVSTLELGDSALYLCASSLSGTGSTDTQYFGPGTRLTVL.